Listed below are T cell receptor beta chains from one sample, sequenced in a study of blood T cell repertoires in COVID-19. Libraries were prepared by immunoSEQ multiplex PCR; TCRdb keeps only in-frame clonotypes and omits some of them. The repertoire consists of just over 300,000 clones, with roughly 87% occurring once and the leading ten covering approximately 2%. The sequenced material came from peripheral blood. Every receptor here comes from a man aged 18 to 29 with active or convalescent COVID-19. The CDR3 runs from the conserved cysteine through the conserved F or W. A D gene is named only where the DNA matches it firmly. Expanded clones are given a class, and other clones once, few, many or no size at all.

>TRBJ2-7|TRBD1|TRBV14|.
CASSQTGGEQYF
TGTGCCAGCAGCCAGACAGGGGGGGAGCAGTACTTC
>TRBJ1-2|TRBD1|TRBV6-5|.
CASSYGTDGYTF
TGTGCCAGCAGTTACGGGACAGATGGCTACACCTTC
>TRBJ2-5|TRBD2|TRBV5-1|.
CASSLGGGLGETQYF
TGCGCCAGCAGCTTGGGCGGGGGATTGGGAGAGACCCAGTACTTC
>TRBJ1-1|.|TRBV19|.
CASSRVPSTEAFF
TGTGCCAGTAGTAGAGTCCCGAGCACTGAAGCTTTCTTT
>TRBJ2-7|.|TRBV4-3|once
CASSQERRVSEQYF
TGCGCCAGCAGCCAAGAGCGGAGGGTTTCCGAGCAGTACTTC
>TRBJ2-2|TRBD2|TRBV5-1|.
CASSFHGTSGRAGELFF
TGCGCCAGCAGCTTCCACGGGACTAGCGGGAGGGCCGGGGAGCTGTTTTTT
>TRBJ1-3|.|TRBV5-1|.
CASSLYGRQASGNTIYF
TGCGCCAGCAGCTTGTATGGCAGGCAGGCCTCTGGAAACACCATATATTTT
>TRBJ1-2|.|TRBV28|.
CASSSDSYGYTF
TGTGCCAGCAGTTCGGACAGCTATGGCTACACCTTC
>TRBJ2-5|.|TRBV11-2|.
CASSLAGAETQYF
TGTGCCAGCAGCTTAGCCGGAGCGGAGACCCAGTACTTC
>TRBJ2-5|.|TRBV7-2|.
CASSLAYGGWETQYF
TGTGCCAGCAGCTTAGCGTACGGGGGTTGGGAGACCCAGTACTTC